The rows below give T cell receptor beta chains drawn from one sample of a study of blood T cell repertoires in COVID-19. TCRdb's copy holds only in-frame clones and misses some; the assay was immunoSEQ multiplex PCR. The table includes approximately 52,000 clones, about 90% detected once. Sequenced material: peripheral blood. The source is a man aged 50 to 59 with active COVID-19. CDR3s include the opening cysteine and the closing phenylalanine or tryptophan. D genes are given only for firm matches. Size values are once, few and many counts, or a class for expanded clones, and some rows have none.

once,.,15,TRBV6-5,TRBJ2-7,CASSREGAGGYEQYF,TGTGCCAGCAGTCGGGAGGGGGCCGGGGGCTACGAGCAGTACTTC
.,.,15,TRBV7-9,TRBJ1-2,CASSLAEPSNYGYTF,TGTGCCAGCAGCTTAGCCGAGCCTTCTAACTATGGCTACACCTTC
.,TRBD1,16,TRBV5-5,TRBJ1-4,CASSAHRGRTNEKLFF,TGTGCCAGCAGCGCCCACAGGGGCCGGACTAATGAAAAACTGTTTTTT
.,.,11,TRBV20-1,TRBJ2-5,CSASSQETQYF,TGCAGTGCTAGTTCGCAAGAGACCCAGTACTTC
.,.,16,TRBV7-2,TRBJ1-1,CASSLGADNLNTEAFF,TGTGCCAGCAGCTTAGGGGCAGATAATTTGAACACTGAAGCTTTCTTT
.,.,17,TRBV9,TRBJ1-4,CASSVGGSLTTNEKLFF,TGTGCCAGCAGCGTGGGAGGGTCCCTGACAACTAATGAAAAACTGTTTTTT
.,.,15,TRBV5-5,TRBJ1-5,CASSWSGVPDQPQHF,TGTGCCAGCAGCTGGTCGGGGGTCCCTGATCAGCCCCAGCATTTT
.,TRBD2,17,TRBV6-6,TRBJ2-1,CASSLRAGGGGYNEQFF,TGTGCCAGCAGTCTTCGAGCGGGAGGTGGGGGTTACAATGAGCAGTTCTTC
.,.,13,TRBV7-2,TRBJ2-5,CASSLRLDSTQYF,TGTGCCAGCAGCTTGCGGTTGGATTCCACCCAGTACTTC
.,TRBD2,15,TRBV5-1,TRBJ2-3,CASSWGGPGTDTQYF,TGCGCCAGCAGCTGGGGGGGTCCCGGCACAGATACGCAGTATTTT
.,.,13,TRBV28,TRBJ1-4,CASSSPGEEKLFF,TGTGCCAGCAGTTCACCAGGGGAGGAAAAACTGTTTTTT
once,.,14,TRBV7-9,TRBJ1-1,CASSFGGAGTEAFF,TGTGCCAGCAGCTTCGGAGGCGCGGGCACTGAAGCTTTCTTT
.,.,16,TRBV7-2,TRBJ2-5,CASSLALAQGTETQYF,TGTGCCAGCAGCTTAGCGCTGGCACAGGGCACCGAGACCCAGTACTTC
.,TRBD2,15,TRBV5-5,TRBJ2-7,CASSLASGPTYEQYF,TGTGCCAGCAGCTTGGCTAGCGGACCAACCTACGAGCAGTACTTC
once,.,14,TRBV5-4,TRBJ1-6,CASSLVGGDSPLHF,TGTGCCAGCAGCTTGGTAGGAGGGGATTCACCCCTCCACTTT
.,.,15,TRBV5-1,TRBJ1-4,CASSLDGVWSEKLFF,TGCGCCAGCAGCTTGGACGGGGTTTGGAGTGAAAAACTGTTTTTT
.,.,13,TRBV7-2,TRBJ1-1,CASSSHRTEKAFF,TGTGCCAGCAGCTCCCACCGGACAGAAAAAGCTTTCTTT
.,TRBD1,16,TRBV4-1,TRBJ1-1,CASSTLGTGYPTEAFF,TGCGCCAGCAGCACTCTAGGGACAGGGTACCCCACTGAAGCTTTCTTT
.,.,15,TRBV7-8,TRBJ1-2,CASSHYRGEDYGYTF,TGTGCCAGCAGCCATTACCGGGGGGAGGACTATGGCTACACCTTC
.,.,12,TRBV11-2,TRBJ2-7,CASSLYNLQQYF,TGTGCCAGCAGCTTGTACAATTTGCAGCAGTACTTC
.,TRBD1,15,TRBV24-1,TRBJ2-5,CATSDSTGVAETQYF,TGTGCCACCAGTGATTCGACAGGGGTGGCAGAGACCCAGTACTTC
.,.,15,TRBV28,TRBJ1-1,CASSLPGRGSTEAFF,TGTGCCAGCAGTTTACCAGGGAGGGGGAGCACTGAAGCTTTCTTT
.,.,14,TRBV7-6,TRBJ2-2,CASRLTENTGELFF,TGTGCCAGCAGGCTAACAGAGAACACCGGGGAGCTGTTTTTT
.,TRBD2,17,TRBV28,TRBJ2-3,CASSLTTSGASTDTQYF,TGTGCCAGCAGTCTTACGACTAGCGGGGCTAGCACAGATACGCAGTATTTT
.,TRBD1,15,TRBV6-1,TRBJ2-7,CASSDGTGTPYEQYF,TGTGCCAGCAGTGACGGGACAGGAACCCCCTACGAGCAGTACTTC
.,TRBD2,17,TRBV7-8,TRBJ2-5,CASSLGTSGFSQETQYF,TGTGCCAGCAGCTTAGGCACTAGCGGGTTTTCTCAAGAGACCCAGTACTTC
.,.,15,TRBV28,TRBJ2-1,CASSLFSSPYNEQFF,TGTGCCAGCAGTTTATTCTCCTCCCCCTACAATGAGCAGTTCTTC
.,TRBD1,15,TRBV7-9,TRBJ2-1,CASSTGTGVLNEQFF,TGTGCCAGCAGCACCGGGACAGGGGTATTAAATGAGCAGTTCTTC
.,.,15,TRBV9,TRBJ2-3,CASSAVGLSTDTQYF,TGTGCCAGCAGCGCCGTCGGTCTGAGCACAGATACGCAGTATTTT
.,TRBD1,15,TRBV5-1,TRBJ2-5,CASTGTAKKQETQYF,TGCGCCAGCACCGGGACAGCGAAAAAGCAAGAGACCCAGTACTTC
.,.,12,TRBV29-1,TRBJ1-1,CSVVEGNTEAFF,TGCAGCGTTGTCGAGGGGAACACTGAAGCTTTCTTT
.,TRBD2,17,TRBV5-1,TRBJ2-5,CASSLAGSSGGQETQYF,TGCGCCAGCAGCTTGGCCGGGAGTAGCGGGGGGCAAGAGACCCAGTACTTC
.,TRBD2,15,TRBV2,TRBJ2-1,CASSAMAGGVGEQFF,TGTGCCAGCAGTGCTATGGCGGGAGGGGTTGGTGAGCAGTTCTTC
.,.,17,TRBV19,TRBJ1-2,CASTLTQGIARAYGYTF,TGTGCCAGTACCCTAACACAGGGAATCGCGCGAGCCTATGGCTACACCTTC
.,.,16,TRBV7-2,TRBJ1-2,CASSSGQRVSNYGYTF,TGTGCCAGCAGCTCCGGGCAGAGGGTGTCTAACTATGGCTACACCTTC
.,.,16,TRBV5-4,TRBJ2-1,CASSSGTARSYNEQFF,TGTGCCAGCAGCTCTGGGACTGCTCGCTCCTACAATGAGCAGTTCTTC
.,.,16,TRBV6-2/TRBV6-3,TRBJ2-1,CASSLTGSTGSNEQFF,TGTGCCAGCAGTCTAACGGGCTCCACGGGGAGCAATGAGCAGTTCTTC
.,.,15,TRBV25-1,TRBJ2-7,CASSESEAPTYEQYF,TGTGCCAGCAGTGAAAGCGAGGCCCCAACATACGAGCAGTACTTC
.,.,13,TRBV15,TRBJ2-7,CATQLPPLYEQYF,TGTGCCACCCAACTCCCGCCCCTGTACGAGCAGTACTTC
.,TRBD2,16,TRBV25-1,TRBJ2-3,CASSEHSSGGSDTQYF,TGTGCCAGCAGTGAACACTCTAGCGGGGGGTCAGATACGCAGTATTTT
.,.,16,TRBV5-6,TRBJ1-1,CASSPGDGSWDTEAFF,TGTGCCAGCAGCCCCGGGGATGGCTCGTGGGACACTGAAGCTTTCTTT
.,TRBD1,14,TRBV19,TRBJ1-1,CASSWDRQNTEAFF,TGTGCCAGTAGCTGGGACAGACAGAACACTGAAGCTTTCTTT
medium-sized,.,12,TRBV7-9,TRBJ2-5,CASSFYRETQYF,TGTGCCAGCAGCTTCTATCGGGAGACCCAGTACTTC
.,.,13,TRBV7-2,TRBJ1-6,CASSLVGNSPLHF,TGTGCCAGCAGCTTAGTCGGGAACTCACCCCTCCACTTT
.,TRBD1,15,TRBV28,TRBJ2-1,CASTTLGTGNNEQFF,TGTGCCAGCACCACTCTGGGGACAGGGAACAATGAGCAGTTCTTC
.,.,12,TRBV6-5,TRBJ2-7,CASTRTVHEQYF,TGTGCCAGCACTCGGACAGTCCACGAGCAGTACTTC
.,.,14,TRBV24-1,TRBJ2-2,CATSRGGNTGELFF,TGTGCCACCAGTCGGGGAGGGAACACCGGGGAGCTGTTTTTT
.,.,15,TRBV30,TRBJ1-6,CACREGGSYNSPLHF,TGTGCCTGCAGGGAGGGCGGCTCCTATAATTCACCCCTCCACTTT
.,TRBD2,15,TRBV7-9,TRBJ2-5,CASSPTSGRLETQYF,TGTGCCAGCAGTCCCACTAGCGGGAGATTGGAGACCCAGTACTTC
.,.,15,TRBV6-5,TRBJ2-1,CASSPPGAVYNEQFF,TGTGCCAGCAGTCCCCCGGGAGCAGTCTACAATGAGCAGTTCTTC
.,.,13,TRBV28,TRBJ2-2,CASSLATPGELFF,TGTGCCAGCAGTCTCGCGACACCCGGGGAGCTGTTTTTT
.,TRBD2,13,TRBV30,TRBJ2-1,CAWTSGPYNEQFF,TGTGCCTGGACTAGCGGGCCCTACAATGAGCAGTTCTTC
.,TRBD1,16,TRBV5-6,TRBJ1-3,CASSTGQGAYGNTIYF,TGTGCCAGCAGCACCGGACAGGGGGCGTATGGAAACACCATATATTTT